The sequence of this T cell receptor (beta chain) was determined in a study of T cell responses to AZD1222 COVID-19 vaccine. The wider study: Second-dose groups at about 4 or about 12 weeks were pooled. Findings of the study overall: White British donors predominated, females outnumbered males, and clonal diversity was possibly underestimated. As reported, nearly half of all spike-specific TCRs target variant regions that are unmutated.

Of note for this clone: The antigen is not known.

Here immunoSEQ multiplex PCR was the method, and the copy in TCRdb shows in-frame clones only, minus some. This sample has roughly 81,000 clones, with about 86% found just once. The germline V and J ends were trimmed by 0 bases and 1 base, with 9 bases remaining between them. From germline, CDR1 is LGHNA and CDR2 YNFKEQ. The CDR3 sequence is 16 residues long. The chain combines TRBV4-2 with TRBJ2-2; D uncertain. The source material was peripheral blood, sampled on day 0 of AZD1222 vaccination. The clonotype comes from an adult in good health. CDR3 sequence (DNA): TGTGCCAGCAGCCAAGATGTGGCAGAGAACACCGGGGAGCTGTTTTTT. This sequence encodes CASSQDVAENTGELFF.